Presented here are 21 T cell receptor beta chains from one specimen sequenced in a study of T-cell memory formation after mild COVID-19 (dated by TCRdb to about 2021). Library generation was performed with 5' RACE. Sequencing instrument: Illumina NovaSeq 6000. The public reads were quality trimmed at Q25 with fastp and then assembled into clones with MiXCR by TCRdb, keeping productive beta chains. Each CDR3 protein appears once, grouped with its most common genes and DNA. In this sample the table shows a few hundred thousand distinct CDR3 sequences, about 21% of which occur a single time. Around 12% of the sample rests with the top ten. Material for sequencing was PBMCs or a T cell subset sorted from them (not recorded which). The origin of the receptors is an adult woman who had mild COVID-19 (a few samples of this study predate the infection). The sample titles of this study are shuffled in the database, so cell type and time point are left out; the donor was told from shared clones.

Only a few counts were recorded for this clonotype. The gene calls are TRBV6-5 and TRBJ2-6, with 7 bases identical to TRBD1. Per the germline V gene, CDR1 is MNHEY and CDR2 is SVGAGI. The CDR3 runs 17 residues. The J segment lost 0 bases and the V segment lost 6 bases, leaving 8 bases of the junction unmatched. CDR3 sequence reads: CASSLQGTDSGANVLTF. The CDR3 nucleotides are TGTGCCAGCAGCCTACAGGGGACGGACTCTGGGGCCAACGTCCTGACTTTC.

This clonotype showed up just a few times. The gene calls are TRBV12-3 or TRBV12-4 and TRBJ1-2; D unclear. This CDR3 region has 13 residues. The V gene lost 5 bases and the J gene lost 2 bases, with 9 bases spanning the gap. For the CDR3, the DNA is TGTGCCAGCAGTAGGTCCCCCAACTATGGCTACACCTTC. The encoded protein is CASSRSPNYGYTF.

V is TRBV4-3 and J is TRBJ2-1; 12 bases agree with TRBD2. This CDR3 is built from 17 residues. With 2 bases clipped from V and 8 bases from J, the junction kept 10 bases outside the gene matches. Germline CDR1 LGHNA, CDR2 YSLEER. The CDR3 DNA sequence: TGCGCCAGCAGCCAACTTCTAGCGGGAGGGCCGTTCGATGAGCAGTTCTTC. Amino acids: CASSQLLAGGPFDEQFF.

This clonotype was seen at least ten times. The chain is built from TRBV2 and TRBJ2-1; the D gene is possibly TRBD1 (7 bases). Germline V gene sequence: CDR1 SNHLY, CDR2 FYNNEI. V was pared by 4 bases and J by 0 bases, with 16 bases between. The CDR3 runs 17 residues. CDR3 in DNA: TGTGCCAGCAGTGCCCGACAGGGAGGTAGCTCCTACAATGAGCAGTTCTTC. Protein product: CASSARQGGSSYNEQFF.

V is TRBV7-2 and J is TRBJ1-2; the D gene is possibly TRBD1 (6 bases). This CDR3 is 16 amino acids long. Germline lookup yields CDR1 SGHTA and CDR2 FQGNSA. Trimming removed 0 bases at V and 4 bases at J, with 15 bases between. This CDR3 reads CASSLAGGRAGYGYTF. CDR3 nucleotide sequence: TGTGCCAGCAGCTTAGCGGGGGGCAGGGCGGGCTATGGCTACACCTTC.

A few counts support this clonotype. V is TRBV20-1 and J is TRBJ2-7, with TRBD2 matching 7 bases. The CDR3 contains 11 residues. Trimming cost V 7 bases and J 12 bases; bases outside gene matches: 12. Germline assignment: CDR1 DFQATT and CDR2 SNEGSKA (reference sequence). CDR3 amino acids: CSVRREYSTYF. The CDR3 DNA sequence: TGCAGTGTCCGGCGGGAGTATTCCACGTACTTC.

This clonotype was seen a handful of times. The chain has TRBV24-1 and TRBJ2-1, with 11 bases aligning to TRBD2. The CDR3 runs to 15 residues. The V and J ends lost 5 bases and 4 bases, in that order; junction bases with no gene match: 3. Germline CDR1 is KGHDR and CDR2 is SFDVKD. The CDR3 reads CATSVGTSGYNEQFF. CDR3 DNA: TGTGCCACCAGTGTTGGGACTAGCGGATACAATGAGCAGTTCTTC.

V gene TRBV13 combines with J gene TRBJ2-7, with D maybe TRBD1 (5 bases). This CDR3 region has 13 residues. Germline assignment: CDR1 PRHDT and CDR2 FYEKMQ (reference sequence). V was clipped by 4 bases and J by 7 bases, with 14 bases between them. CDR3 in amino acids: CASSSRGAREQYF. In DNA, the CDR3 is TGTGCCAGCAGCTCTAGGGGCGCGAGGGAGCAGTACTTC. Looking up the rest from reference TRBV13 and TRBJ2-7 gives the full variable domain: AAGVIQSPRHLIKEKRETATLKCYPIPRHDTVYWYQQGPGQDPQFLISFYEKMQSDKGSIPDRFSAQQFSDYHSELNMSSLELGDSALYFCASSSRGAREQYFGPGTRLTVT.

This clonotype showed up just a few times. The V call is TRBV12-3 or TRBV12-4, the J call TRBJ1-1; D unresolved. There are 13 residues in the CDR3. V was trimmed by 3 bases and J by 4 bases, leaving 9 bases between them. In DNA, the CDR3 is TGTGCCAGCAGTTTTCGAGGTGTCACTGAAGCTTTCTTT. Protein sequence: CASSFRGVTEAFF.

The chain has TRBV2 and TRBJ1-5; weak D call: TRBD1 (6 bases). CDR1 is SNHLY and CDR2 is FYNNEI in the germline V gene. This CDR3 region has 16 residues. V lost 8 bases to trimming and J lost 3 bases, with 20 bases between them. The CDR3 sequence: CASGERGKRVNQPQHF. In DNA, the CDR3 is TGTGCCAGCGGAGAGAGGGGGAAGAGAGTCAATCAGCCCCAGCATTTT.

This clonotype was seen more than once but under ten times. The CDR3 DNA reads as TGTGCCAGCAGCATACAGGGTAACCCCAATGAGCAGTTCTTC. The encoded protein is CASSIQGNPNEQFF. The rearrangement uses TRBV11-3 and TRBJ2-1; D is perhaps TRBD1 (6 bases). The V gene's germline CDR1 is SGHNT and CDR2 YENEEA. CDR3 size: 14 residues. Trimming removed 5 bases from V and 6 bases from J, with 14 bases in between. Looking up the rest from reference TRBV11-3 and TRBJ2-1 gives the full variable domain: EAGVVQSPRYKIIEKKQPVAFWCNPISGHNTLYWYLQNLGQGPELLIRYENEEAVDDSQLPKDRFSAERLKGVDSTLKIQPAELGDSAVYLCASSIQGNPNEQFFGPGTRLTVL.

V is TRBV4-3 and J is TRBJ1-1; 7 bases agree with TRBD1. With V trimmed by 3 bases and J by 7 bases, 2 bases remained unmatched. Germline V gene lookup returns CDR1 LGHNA and CDR2 YSLEER. The CDR3 consists of 12 residues. The CDR3 here is CASSHWDSEAFF. Here the CDR3 DNA reads TGCGCCAGCAGCCATTGGGACAGTGAAGCTTTCTTT.

V and J are TRBV7-3 and TRBJ1-2; possible D gene TRBD1, 5 bases. The CDR3 extends over 13 amino acids. Trimming left V 2 bases short and J 6 bases short, with 10 bases between. Germline V gene sequence: CDR1 SGHTA, CDR2 FQGTGA. CDR3 in amino acids: CASSLGLGDGYTF. Here the CDR3 DNA reads TGTGCCAGCAGCTTAGGACTAGGGGATGGCTACACCTTC.

This clonotype was found a few times. The chain combines TRBV6-2 or TRBV6-3 with TRBJ2-7; 9 bases fit TRBD1. CDR1 and CDR2 (germline): MNHEY, SVGEGT. The J segment lost 0 bases and the V segment lost 6 bases, leaving 6 bases of the junction unmatched. There are 15 residues in the CDR3. In DNA, the CDR3 is TGTGCCAGCAGCGCCGGGACAGGGAGCTCCTACGAGCAGTACTTC. Translating gives CASSAGTGSSYEQYF.

This clonotype was seen only a few times. The chain joins TRBV15 to TRBJ2-1, with 12 bases identical to TRBD2. CDR3 length equals 19 residues. Trimming removed 1 base from V and 0 bases from J; junction bases left unmatched: 7. Germline CDR1 and CDR2: LNHNV and YYDKDF (reference sequence). CDR3 nucleotide sequence: TGTGCCACCAGCAGAGGAGGACTAGCGGGGCTGAGCTCCTACAATGAGCAGTTCTTC. As protein: CATSRGGLAGLSSYNEQFF.

The chain has TRBV7-3 and TRBJ2-2; D is possibly TRBD1 or TRBD2 (5 bases each). Germline CDR1 SGHTA, CDR2 FQGTGA. The CDR3 runs to 17 residues. Trimming took off 2 bases at V and 0 bases at J, with 13 bases between the two ends. The CDR3, as DNA: TGTGCCAGCAGCTTAGTTGGGACCGCCTCGAACACCGGGGAGCTGTTTTTT. It yields the protein CASSLVGTASNTGELFF.

The table lists this clonotype with a few counts. The chain combines TRBV7-3 with TRBJ2-5; D call uncertain. V gave up 3 bases and J gave up 0 bases, with 8 bases separating them. The CDR3 runs 14 residues. CDR1 is SGHTA and CDR2 is FQGTGA in the germline V gene. The CDR3 DNA reads as TGTGCCAGCAGCTTTGCAGGCAACCAAGAGACCCAGTACTTC. Protein sequence: CASSFAGNQETQYF.

This clonotype was counted only a few times. This rearrangement joins TRBV30 to TRBJ1-1; D gene unclear. Trimming cost V 1 base and J 1 base, with 7 bases left between them. Germline V lookup: CDR1 GTSNPN, CDR2 SVGIG (reference sequence). The CDR3 loop spans 13 amino acids. CDR3 amino acids: CAWSEFRNTEAFF. For the CDR3, the DNA is TGTGCCTGGAGTGAGTTCAGGAACACTGAAGCTTTCTTT. Looking up the rest from reference TRBV30 and TRBJ1-1 gives the full variable domain: SQTIHQWPATLVQPVGSPLSLECTVEGTSNPNLYWYRQAAGRGLQLLFYSVGIGQISSEVPQNLSASRPQDRQFILSSKKLLLSDSGFYLCAWSEFRNTEAFFGQGTRLTVV.

This clonotype was seen only a few times. This chain uses TRBV7-8 with TRBJ2-7; possibly TRBD1 for D (6 bases). This CDR3 has 14 residues. CDR1 is SGHVS, CDR2 FQNEAQ, per germline. Deletions cut 5 bases from V and 4 bases from J, with 15 bases between. CDR3 nucleotide sequence: TGTGCCAGCAGCCTGGACAGTGAACCATACGAGCAGTACTTC. Residues: CASSLDSEPYEQYF.

The chain employs TRBV7-2 and TRBJ1-2; no firm D call. This CDR3 region has 12 residues. Germline values: CDR1 SGHTA, CDR2 FQGNSA. The V end lost 1 base, the J end lost 6 bases, and 6 bases lay between the germline ends. The CDR3 region is CASSLGHHGYTF. The CDR3 nucleotides are TGTGCCAGCAGCTTAGGGCATCATGGCTACACCTTC.

V is TRBV15 and J is TRBJ2-6; D might be TRBD2 (5 bases). Per the germline V gene, CDR1 is LNHNV and CDR2 is YYDKDF (reference sequence). This CDR3 has 17 residues. V dropped 3 bases and J dropped 0 bases, with 12 bases sitting between them. CDR3 sequence reads: CATSSGRGTSGANVLTF. The CDR3 DNA sequence: TGTGCCACCAGCAGTGGTCGGGGTACCTCTGGGGCCAACGTCCTGACTTTC.